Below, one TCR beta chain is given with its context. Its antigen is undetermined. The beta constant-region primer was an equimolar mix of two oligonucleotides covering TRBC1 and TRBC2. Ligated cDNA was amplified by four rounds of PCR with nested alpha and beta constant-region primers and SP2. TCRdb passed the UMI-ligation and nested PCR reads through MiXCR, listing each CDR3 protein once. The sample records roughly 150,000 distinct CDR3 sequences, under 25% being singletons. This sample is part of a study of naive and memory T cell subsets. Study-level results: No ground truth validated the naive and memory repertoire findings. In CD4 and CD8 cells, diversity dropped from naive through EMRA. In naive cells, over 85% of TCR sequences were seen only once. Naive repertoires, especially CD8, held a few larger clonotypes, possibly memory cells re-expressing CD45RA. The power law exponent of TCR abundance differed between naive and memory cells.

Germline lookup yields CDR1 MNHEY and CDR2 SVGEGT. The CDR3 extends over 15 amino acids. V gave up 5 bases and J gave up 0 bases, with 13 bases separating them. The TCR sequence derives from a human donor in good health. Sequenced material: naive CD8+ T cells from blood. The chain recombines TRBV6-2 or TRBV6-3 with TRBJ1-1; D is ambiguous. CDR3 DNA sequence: TGTGCCAGCAGTCCCTTGGGCAGCCTGAACACTGAAGCTTTCTTT. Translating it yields CASSPLGSLNTEAFF.